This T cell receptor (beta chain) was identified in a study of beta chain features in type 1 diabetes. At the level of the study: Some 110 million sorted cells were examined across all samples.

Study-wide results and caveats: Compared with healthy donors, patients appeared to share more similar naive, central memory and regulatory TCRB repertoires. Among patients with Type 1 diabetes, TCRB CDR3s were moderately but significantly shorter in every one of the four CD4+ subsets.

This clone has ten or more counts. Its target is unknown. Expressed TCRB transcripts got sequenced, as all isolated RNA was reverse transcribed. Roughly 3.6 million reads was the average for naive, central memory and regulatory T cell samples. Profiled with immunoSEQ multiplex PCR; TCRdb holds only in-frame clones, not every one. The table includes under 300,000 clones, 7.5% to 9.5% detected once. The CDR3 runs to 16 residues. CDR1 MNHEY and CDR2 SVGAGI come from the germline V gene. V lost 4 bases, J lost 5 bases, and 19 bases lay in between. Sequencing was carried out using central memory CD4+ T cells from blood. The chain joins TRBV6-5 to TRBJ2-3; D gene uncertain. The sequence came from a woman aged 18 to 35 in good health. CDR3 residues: CASSFALITRGDTQYF. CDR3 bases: TGTGCCAGCAGTTTCGCCTTGATTACCAGAGGAGATACGCAGTATTTT.